The source of this T cell receptor (beta chain) is a study of blood T cell repertoires in COVID-19. Whole-study context: The United States, Italy and Spain supplied acute and convalescent COVID-19 samples. PBMCs, B-cell-depleted T cells, or T cells provided the cDNA or gDNA that made up the material.

Source study methods: Using reference gene primer amplification, nucleated cell counts were estimated. Sequenced by immunoSEQ multiplex PCR; TCRdb stores in-frame clones only, minus some. D and trimming come from the DNA, and the V and J calls and clone size come from that table. The data show some 500,000 clones, roughly 91% seen once. Seattle's enrolled individuals joined amid active infection and were then monitored longitudinally. There are 18 residues in the CDR3. CDR1 LGHNA and CDR2 YNFKEQ come from the germline V gene. The junction had 9 bases not matched to a gene; V was cut back by 4 bases and J by 4 bases.

The specimen was peripheral blood. The chain is built from TRBV4-2 and TRBJ2-3; 15 bases fit TRBD2. This sequence was found in a woman between 50 and 59 years old with COVID-19, enrolled during active disease. CDR3 amino acids: CASSPRTSGGASSDTQYF. The CDR3 region has the DNA TGTGCCAGCAGCCCCCGGACTAGCGGGGGGGCATCGTCAGATACGCAGTATTTT.